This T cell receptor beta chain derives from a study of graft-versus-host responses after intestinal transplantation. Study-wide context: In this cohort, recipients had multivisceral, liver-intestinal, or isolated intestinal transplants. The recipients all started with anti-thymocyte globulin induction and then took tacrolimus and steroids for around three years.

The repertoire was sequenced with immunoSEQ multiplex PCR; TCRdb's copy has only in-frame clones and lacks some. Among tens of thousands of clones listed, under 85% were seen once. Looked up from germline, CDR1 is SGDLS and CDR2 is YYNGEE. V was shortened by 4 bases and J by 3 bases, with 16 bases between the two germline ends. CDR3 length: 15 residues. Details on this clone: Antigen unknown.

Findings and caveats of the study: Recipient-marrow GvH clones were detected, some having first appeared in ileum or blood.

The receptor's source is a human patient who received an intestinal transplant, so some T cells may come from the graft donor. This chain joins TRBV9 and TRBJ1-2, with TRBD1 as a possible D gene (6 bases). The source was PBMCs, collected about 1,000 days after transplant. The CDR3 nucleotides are TGTGCCAGCAGCACTACCCAGGGGACGGACTATGGCTACACCTTC. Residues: CASSTTQGTDYGYTF.